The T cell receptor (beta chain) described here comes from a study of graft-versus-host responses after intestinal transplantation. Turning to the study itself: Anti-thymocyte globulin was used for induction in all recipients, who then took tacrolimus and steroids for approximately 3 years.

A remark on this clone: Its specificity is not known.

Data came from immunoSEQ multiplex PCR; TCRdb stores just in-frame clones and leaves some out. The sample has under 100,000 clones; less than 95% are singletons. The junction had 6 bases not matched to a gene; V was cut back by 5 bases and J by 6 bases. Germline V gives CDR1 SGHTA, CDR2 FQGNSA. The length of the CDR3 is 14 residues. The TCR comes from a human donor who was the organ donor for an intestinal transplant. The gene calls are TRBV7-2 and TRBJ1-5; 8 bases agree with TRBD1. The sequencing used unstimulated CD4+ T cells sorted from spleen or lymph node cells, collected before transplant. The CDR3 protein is CASSPQGGSQPQHF. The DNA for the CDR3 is TGTGCCAGCAGCCCACAGGGGGGAAGTCAGCCCCAGCATTTT.